What follows are 9 T cell receptor beta chains derived from one specimen sequenced in a study of Ad26.COV2.S vaccination and SARS-CoV-2 variants. Indicated treatment: about 20 received Ad26.COV2.S at low or high dose, single or two shots; about 5 received placebo; per-sample allocation not given. Samples were taken on day 63 after the first vaccine or placebo injection. Sequencing was performed with immunoSEQ multiplex PCR; in TCRdb, only in-frame clones are kept and a portion is missing. The sample has 400,000 to 450,000 clones, about nine tenths seen once. The sequencing here drew on peripheral blood, taken in a trial of Ad26.COV2.S vaccine versus placebo. The receptors were gathered from a person between 18 and 65 years old who received the Ad26.COV2.S COVID-19 vaccine or a placebo.

This chain links TRBV21-1 with TRBJ2-3; the table's D call, TRBD2, was not checked against the DNA. TRBV21-1 is annotated as a pseudogene. This CDR3 comprises 17 residues. The CDR3 bases are TGTGCCAGCAGCAAATTCGCGACTAGCGGGACCACAGATACGCAGTATTTT. Encoded protein: CASSKFATSGTTDTQYF.

Concerning this clone itself: The germline gene is not matched at one end of the junction; a read error may be the cause. The CDR3 reads CASTLGLAVNF. For the CDR3, the DNA is TGTGCCAGCACCCTGGGACTAGCGGTAAACTTC. The rearrangement links TRBV12-3 or TRBV12-4 to TRBJ2-4; 11 bases align to TRBD2. The CDR3 sequence is 11 residues long.

This clone appeared a single time. This chain joins TRBV9 and TRBJ2-5; TRBD1 matches at 8 bases. CDR3 length: 15 residues. CDR1 and CDR2 (germline): SGDLS, YYNGEE. The V segment lost 2 bases and the J segment 2 bases; nucleotides outside the gene matches: 5. For the CDR3, the DNA is TGTGCCAGCAGCGTCGGACAGGGCTTACAAGAGACCCAGTACTTC. Protein sequence: CASSVGQGLQETQYF.

This chain joins TRBV19 and TRBJ1-4; D perhaps matches TRBD1 (5 bases). V lost 0 bases, J lost 0 bases, and 5 bases lay in between. This CDR3 has 15 residues. CDR1 LNHDA and CDR2 SQIVND come from the germline V gene (reference sequence). The CDR3 DNA sequence: TGTGCCAGTAGTATAGACAGGGCAACTAATGAAAAACTGTTTTTT. This encodes CASSIDRATNEKLFF.

The chain combines TRBV11-2 with TRBJ2-1; D is perhaps TRBD2 (6 bases). From germline, CDR1 is SGHAT and CDR2 FQNNGV. The CDR3 is 15 residues long. V was trimmed by 4 bases and J by 7 bases, leaving 17 bases between them. In nucleotides, the CDR3 is TGTGCCAGCAGCTCGCTAGCGCCGTCGGGGAATGAGCAGTTCTTC. This gives the protein CASSSLAPSGNEQFF.

The rearrangement uses TRBV21-1 and TRBJ2-2. TRBV21-1 constitutes a pseudogene. The CDR3 loop spans 19 amino acids. This chain's CDR3 is CASSKDCRGAYANTGELFF. The CDR3, as DNA: TGTGCCAGCAGCAAAGATTGTAGGGGAGCCTACGCGAACACCGGGGAGCTGTTTTTT.

The rearrangement links TRBV7-6 to TRBJ1-1, with D maybe TRBD1 (5 bases). The germline V gene encodes CDR1 SGHVS and CDR2 FNYEAQ. With 1 base removed from V and 4 bases from J, the gap between germline ends came to 10 bases. The CDR3 extends over 14 amino acids. The CDR3 loop is CASSLGTPFTEAFF. The CDR3 DNA follows: TGTGCCAGCAGCTTAGGGACACCCTTCACTGAAGCTTTCTTT.

The CDR3 protein is CASSHQLAGGTGELFF. As DNA, the CDR3 is TGTGCCAGCAGCCACCAACTAGCGGGAGGTACCGGGGAGCTGTTTTTT. V gene TRBV16 combines with J gene TRBJ2-2; 12 nucleotides line up with TRBD2. Trimming took 3 bases from V and 5 from J; bases not matched to a gene: 4. The length of the CDR3 is 16 residues. Per germline, CDR1 KGHSY and CDR2 FQNENV.

V gene TRBV18 combines with J gene TRBJ2-1; the D gene could be TRBD1 or TRBD2 (5 bases each). Germline CDR1 reads KGHSH; CDR2 reads LQKENI. This CDR3 is 16 amino acids long. V was shortened by 2 bases and J by 0 bases, with 11 bases between the two germline ends. The CDR3 DNA is TGTGCCAGCTCACCATGGATGGGGGACTCCTACAATGAGCAGTTCTTC. It is translated as CASSPWMGDSYNEQFF.